The sequence of this T cell receptor beta chain was determined in a study of cytomegalovirus exposure and HLA in healthy donors. Study-wide findings and caveats: In a later analysis, HLA-associated TCR beta chains were more clonally expanded than equally common others.

Vbeta (60) and Jbeta (13) primers were used in the PCR. Sequencing used immunoSEQ multiplex PCR; TCRdb keeps in-frame clones, though not all of them. The sample yields about 120,000 clones, 83% seen once. Worth noting for this clone: Its antigen remains unknown.

This CDR3 is built from 15 residues. V was clipped by 4 bases and J by 0 bases, with 7 bases between them. CDR1 MNHEY and CDR2 SVGAGI come from the germline V gene. The TCR was taken from a woman between 40 and 55 years old in good health and CMV-seropositive. What was sequenced was PBMCs. The V and J genes are TRBV6-5 and TRBJ1-6; D gene uncertain. CDR3: CASSSGFSYNSPLHF. The CDR3 coding sequence is TGTGCCAGCAGTTCGGGGTTCTCCTATAATTCACCCCTCCACTTT.